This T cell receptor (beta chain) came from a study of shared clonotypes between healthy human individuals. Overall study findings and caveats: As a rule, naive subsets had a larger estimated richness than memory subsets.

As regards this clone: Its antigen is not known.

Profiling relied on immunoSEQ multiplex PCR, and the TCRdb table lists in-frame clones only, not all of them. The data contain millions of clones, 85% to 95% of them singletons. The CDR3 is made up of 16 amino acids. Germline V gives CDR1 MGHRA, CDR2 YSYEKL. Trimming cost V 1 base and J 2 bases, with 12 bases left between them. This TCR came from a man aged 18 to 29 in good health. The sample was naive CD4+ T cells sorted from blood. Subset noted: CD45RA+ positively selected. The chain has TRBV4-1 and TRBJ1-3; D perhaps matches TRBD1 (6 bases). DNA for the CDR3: TGCGCCAGCAGCCAAGGGCAGGGGTTAGCTGGAAACACCATATATTTT. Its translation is CASSQGQGLAGNTIYF.